Listed below are T cell receptor beta chains from one sample, sequenced in a study of cytomegalovirus exposure and HLA in healthy donors. Data came from immunoSEQ multiplex PCR; TCRdb stores just in-frame clones and leaves some out. The top ten clones hold 2% to 3% of a sample with roughly 200,000 clones, almost 70% of them seen once. Sample: PBMCs. The receptor source for this set is a middle-aged man in good health and CMV-seropositive. The CDR3 runs from the conserved cysteine through the conserved F or W. Fields, in order: J gene, V gene, clone size, D gene, CDR3 protein, CDR3 DNA. A D gene is named only where the DNA matches it firmly. The listing skips clone size in some rows; elsewhere it reads once, few, many or a size class.

j_gene: TRBJ1-4
v_gene: TRBV14
abundance: .
d_gene: TRBD1
CDR3aa: CASSPVDRGREKLFF
CDR3nt: TGTGCCAGCAGCCCGGTGGACAGGGGACGAGAAAAACTGTTTTTT

j_gene: TRBJ1-4
v_gene: TRBV6-6
abundance: .
d_gene: .
CDR3aa: CASSRSELTNEKLFF
CDR3nt: TGTGCCAGCAGTCGTTCGGAGCTAACTAATGAAAAACTGTTTTTT

j_gene: TRBJ2-7
v_gene: TRBV4-1
abundance: .
d_gene: TRBD2
CDR3aa: CASSHVLAGASYEQYF
CDR3nt: TGCGCCAGCAGCCACGTGTTAGCGGGGGCCTCCTACGAGCAGTACTTC

j_gene: TRBJ1-1
v_gene: TRBV11-1
abundance: .
d_gene: TRBD1
CDR3aa: CASSLVAGGEMNTEAFF
CDR3nt: TGTGCCAGCAGCTTAGTGGCAGGGGGCGAGATGAACACTGAAGCTTTCTTT

j_gene: TRBJ2-7
v_gene: TRBV29-1
abundance: .
d_gene: TRBD1
CDR3aa: CSVADRVHYEQYF
CDR3nt: TGCAGCGTTGCAGACAGGGTGCACTACGAGCAGTACTTC

j_gene: TRBJ1-4
v_gene: TRBV4-1
abundance: .
d_gene: TRBD1
CDR3aa: CASSPRDRTPDEKLFF
CDR3nt: TGCGCCAGCAGCCCCCGGGACAGGACACCGGATGAAAAACTGTTTTTT

j_gene: TRBJ2-7
v_gene: TRBV19
abundance: .
d_gene: TRBD1
CDR3aa: CASGQGAGDRQYF
CDR3nt: TGTGCCAGTGGACAGGGGGCAGGGGATCGGCAGTACTTC

j_gene: TRBJ2-2
v_gene: TRBV19
abundance: .
d_gene: TRBD2
CDR3aa: CASWGRATNTGELFF
CDR3nt: TGTGCCAGTTGGGGGAGGGCGACGAACACCGGGGAGCTGTTTTTT

j_gene: TRBJ2-1
v_gene: TRBV6-5
abundance: .
d_gene: .
CDR3aa: CASSLGWGASGSEQFF
CDR3nt: TGTGCCAGCAGTTTGGGGTGGGGAGCCTCGGGGTCGGAGCAGTTCTTC

j_gene: TRBJ2-7
v_gene: TRBV28
abundance: few
d_gene: .
CDR3aa: CASSFRLRELGSYEQYF
CDR3nt: TGTGCCAGCAGTTTCCGTTTGAGGGAGCTTGGCTCCTACGAGCAGTACTTC

j_gene: TRBJ2-1
v_gene: TRBV4-2
abundance: .
d_gene: TRBD2
CDR3aa: CASSLLGGGGSNEQFF
CDR3nt: TGTGCCAGCAGCCTTCTGGGGGGCGGGGGGTCCAATGAGCAGTTCTTC

j_gene: TRBJ2-5
v_gene: TRBV4-2
abundance: .
d_gene: .
CDR3aa: CASSQEGLETQYF
CDR3nt: TGTGCCAGCAGCCAGGAGGGGTTAGAGACCCAGTACTTC

j_gene: TRBJ1-2
v_gene: TRBV2
abundance: .
d_gene: .
CDR3aa: CASSPSDSTGYGYTF
CDR3nt: TGTGCCAGCAGTCCCTCGGACAGTACCGGCTATGGCTACACCTTC

j_gene: TRBJ2-7
v_gene: TRBV7-9
abundance: few
d_gene: TRBD1
CDR3aa: CASSLSGQANEQYF
CDR3nt: TGTGCCAGCAGCTTGTCGGGACAGGCTAACGAGCAGTACTTC

j_gene: TRBJ2-3
v_gene: TRBV6-5
abundance: .
d_gene: .
CDR3aa: CASSYSGTSFTDTQYF
CDR3nt: TGTGCCAGCAGTTACTCAGGCACTAGCTTCACAGATACGCAGTATTTT

j_gene: TRBJ2-5
v_gene: TRBV2
abundance: .
d_gene: TRBD1
CDR3aa: CARDRVIRETQYF
CDR3nt: TGTGCCAGGGACAGGGTCATTCGAGAGACCCAGTACTTC

j_gene: TRBJ2-7
v_gene: TRBV2
abundance: .
d_gene: TRBD2
CDR3aa: CASRGLGWGEQYF
CDR3nt: TGTGCCAGCAGAGGACTAGGATGGGGCGAGCAGTACTTC

j_gene: TRBJ1-6
v_gene: TRBV15
abundance: .
d_gene: TRBD1
CDR3aa: CATSRETGANSPLHF
CDR3nt: TGTGCCACCAGCAGAGAGACAGGGGCCAATTCACCCCTCCACTTT

j_gene: TRBJ2-3
v_gene: TRBV7-3
abundance: .
d_gene: TRBD1
CDR3aa: CASSGTGSTDTQYF
CDR3nt: TGTGCCAGCAGTGGGACAGGAAGCACAGATACGCAGTATTTT

j_gene: TRBJ2-3
v_gene: TRBV11-3
abundance: .
d_gene: .
CDR3aa: CASSLAPGDTQYF
CDR3nt: TGTGCCAGCAGCTTAGCCCCAGGGGATACGCAGTATTTT

j_gene: TRBJ1-6
v_gene: TRBV6-5
abundance: .
d_gene: TRBD1
CDR3aa: CASSYSTGLNSPLHF
CDR3nt: TGTGCCAGCAGTTACTCGACAGGGTTGAATTCACCCCTCCACTTT

j_gene: TRBJ1-1
v_gene: TRBV28
abundance: .
d_gene: .
CDR3aa: CASSSPGRSIVTEAFF
CDR3nt: TGTGCCAGCAGCTCCCCGGGTCGGTCAATCGTCACTGAAGCTTTCTTT

j_gene: TRBJ1-1
v_gene: TRBV7-2
abundance: .
d_gene: .
CDR3aa: CASSFRVANTEAFF
CDR3nt: TGTGCCAGCAGCTTCAGGGTTGCGAACACTGAAGCTTTCTTT

j_gene: TRBJ1-4
v_gene: TRBV6-6
abundance: few
d_gene: .
CDR3aa: CASSYGGGTNEKLFF
CDR3nt: TGTGCCAGCAGTTACGGGGGGGGAACTAATGAAAAACTGTTTTTT

j_gene: TRBJ1-4
v_gene: TRBV18
abundance: .
d_gene: .
CDR3aa: CASQTSVANEKLFF
CDR3nt: TGTGCCAGCCAGACGAGCGTAGCTAATGAAAAACTGTTTTTT

j_gene: TRBJ1-4
v_gene: TRBV19
abundance: .
d_gene: TRBD1
CDR3aa: CASTPYRGTATNEKLFF
CDR3nt: TGTGCCAGTACCCCCTACAGGGGAACTGCAACTAATGAAAAACTGTTTTTT

j_gene: TRBJ2-3
v_gene: TRBV5-1
abundance: .
d_gene: .
CDR3aa: CASSLGAVSADTQYF
CDR3nt: TGCGCCAGCAGCTTGGGGGCAGTTAGCGCAGATACGCAGTATTTT

j_gene: TRBJ2-5
v_gene: TRBV4-3
abundance: .
d_gene: .
CDR3aa: CASSQEIGIALTQYF
CDR3nt: TGCGCCAGCAGCCAAGAGATCGGTATTGCCCTTACCCAGTACTTC

j_gene: TRBJ2-3
v_gene: TRBV29-1
abundance: .
d_gene: .
CDR3aa: CSVIKARRDTDTQYF
CDR3nt: TGCAGCGTTATAAAGGCCCGCAGGGACACAGATACGCAGTATTTT

j_gene: TRBJ2-7
v_gene: TRBV28
abundance: .
d_gene: .
CDR3aa: CASLRTDRRYEQYF
CDR3nt: TGTGCCAGCCTACGTACCGACAGGAGGTACGAGCAGTACTTC

j_gene: TRBJ1-1
v_gene: TRBV11-2
abundance: .
d_gene: .
CDR3aa: CASSLGTAFNEHTEAFF
CDR3nt: TGTGCCAGCAGCTTAGGTACAGCTTTCAACGAACACACTGAAGCTTTCTTT

j_gene: TRBJ1-1
v_gene: TRBV27
abundance: .
d_gene: .
CDR3aa: CASSPLENTEAFF
CDR3nt: TGTGCCAGCAGTCCCCTAGAGAACACTGAAGCTTTCTTT

j_gene: TRBJ1-1
v_gene: TRBV5-1
abundance: .
d_gene: .
CDR3aa: CASGYGGQNTEAFF
CDR3nt: TGCGCCAGCGGGTATGGGGGACAGAACACTGAAGCTTTCTTT

j_gene: TRBJ2-2
v_gene: TRBV7-9
abundance: .
d_gene: TRBD1
CDR3aa: CASRAGTGNTGELFF
CDR3nt: TGTGCCAGCAGAGCCGGGACAGGGAACACCGGGGAGCTGTTTTTT

j_gene: TRBJ2-2
v_gene: TRBV9
abundance: few
d_gene: .
CDR3aa: CASSVGGFGELFF
CDR3nt: TGTGCCAGCAGCGTAGGAGGGTTCGGGGAGCTGTTTTTT

j_gene: TRBJ1-2
v_gene: TRBV5-1
abundance: .
d_gene: .
CDR3aa: CATSEQSNYGYTF
CDR3nt: TGCGCCACCTCGGAGCAATCTAACTATGGCTACACCTTC

j_gene: TRBJ1-5
v_gene: TRBV28
abundance: .
d_gene: TRBD1
CDR3aa: CASRTGGNQPQHF
CDR3nt: TGTGCCAGCAGAACAGGGGGCAATCAGCCCCAGCATTTT

j_gene: TRBJ1-4
v_gene: TRBV5-6
abundance: .
d_gene: .
CDR3aa: CASSLDSATNEKLFF
CDR3nt: TGTGCCAGCAGCCTCGACAGCGCAACTAATGAAAAACTGTTTTTT

j_gene: TRBJ2-1
v_gene: TRBV9
abundance: .
d_gene: TRBD2
CDR3aa: CASRPGTSGRSSYNEQFF
CDR3nt: TGTGCCAGCAGGCCGGGGACTAGCGGGAGGAGCTCCTACAATGAGCAGTTCTTC

j_gene: TRBJ1-5
v_gene: TRBV4-1
abundance: once
d_gene: .
CDR3aa: CASSPSLLREKNQPQHF
CDR3nt: TGCGCCAGCAGCCCGTCCCTCCTCCGGGAGAAAAATCAGCCCCAGCATTTT

j_gene: TRBJ1-6
v_gene: TRBV6-5
abundance: once
d_gene: .
CDR3aa: CASSSFAGQSPLHF
CDR3nt: TGTGCCAGCAGCTCCTTCGCCGGTCAATCACCCCTCCACTTT

j_gene: TRBJ2-7
v_gene: TRBV18
abundance: .
d_gene: TRBD1
CDR3aa: CASSRQGAVYEQYF
CDR3nt: TGTGCCAGCTCGCGACAGGGGGCGGTGTACGAGCAGTACTTC

j_gene: TRBJ1-3
v_gene: TRBV2
abundance: .
d_gene: .
CDR3aa: CASSESTGYDTIYF
CDR3nt: TGTGCCAGCAGTGAATCTACAGGGTACGACACCATATATTTT

j_gene: TRBJ1-6
v_gene: TRBV7-9
abundance: once
d_gene: TRBD1
CDR3aa: CSSSPVGTDNSPLHF
CDR3nt: TGTTCCAGCAGCCCAGTGGGGACAGACAATTCACCCCTCCACTTT

j_gene: TRBJ2-1
v_gene: TRBV6-5
abundance: .
d_gene: TRBD2
CDR3aa: CASSYGTSDEQFF
CDR3nt: TGTGCCAGCAGTTACGGGACTAGCGATGAGCAGTTCTTC

j_gene: TRBJ1-5
v_gene: TRBV28
abundance: .
d_gene: .
CDR3aa: CASLPQLSNQPQHF
CDR3nt: TGTGCCAGCCTTCCACAGCTTTCCAATCAGCCCCAGCATTTT

j_gene: TRBJ2-1
v_gene: TRBV19
abundance: .
d_gene: TRBD2
CDR3aa: CASSIYAGGQGNEQFF
CDR3nt: TGTGCCAGTAGTATATACGCGGGGGGGCAGGGCAATGAGCAGTTCTTC

j_gene: TRBJ2-1
v_gene: TRBV25-1
abundance: .
d_gene: TRBD1
CDR3aa: CASSELTGEINVQFF
CDR3nt: TGTGCCAGCAGTGAGTTGACAGGGGAGATCAATGTGCAGTTCTTC

j_gene: TRBJ2-3
v_gene: TRBV5-1
abundance: .
d_gene: .
CDR3aa: CASSLNGDTDTQYF
CDR3nt: TGCGCCAGCAGCTTGAACGGAGATACAGATACGCAGTATTTT

j_gene: TRBJ1-2
v_gene: TRBV29-1
abundance: .
d_gene: TRBD1
CDR3aa: CSAIKESQGDYGYTF
CDR3nt: TGCAGCGCTATTAAAGAATCACAGGGGGATTATGGCTACACCTTC

j_gene: TRBJ2-1
v_gene: TRBV7-9
abundance: .
d_gene: TRBD2
CDR3aa: CSSSLVRLAGGADEQFF
CDR3nt: TGTTCCAGCAGCTTAGTCCGACTAGCGGGAGGCGCGGATGAGCAGTTCTTC

j_gene: TRBJ2-7
v_gene: TRBV11-2
abundance: .
d_gene: .
CDR3aa: CASSLDRGYEQYF
CDR3nt: TGTGCCAGCAGCCTGGACAGAGGTTACGAGCAGTACTTC

j_gene: TRBJ1-2
v_gene: TRBV6-5
abundance: .
d_gene: .
CDR3aa: CASRNPREDYTF
CDR3nt: TGTGCCAGCAGGAACCCCCGGGAGGACTACACCTTC

j_gene: TRBJ2-3
v_gene: TRBV28
abundance: .
d_gene: .
CDR3aa: CASSLKGWGTDTQYF
CDR3nt: TGTGCCAGCAGTTTAAAGGGGTGGGGCACAGATACGCAGTATTTT

j_gene: TRBJ2-7
v_gene: TRBV5-1
abundance: .
d_gene: .
CDR3aa: CASRLAGTLEQYF
CDR3nt: TGCGCCAGCCGGCTGGCGGGGACCCTGGAGCAGTACTTC